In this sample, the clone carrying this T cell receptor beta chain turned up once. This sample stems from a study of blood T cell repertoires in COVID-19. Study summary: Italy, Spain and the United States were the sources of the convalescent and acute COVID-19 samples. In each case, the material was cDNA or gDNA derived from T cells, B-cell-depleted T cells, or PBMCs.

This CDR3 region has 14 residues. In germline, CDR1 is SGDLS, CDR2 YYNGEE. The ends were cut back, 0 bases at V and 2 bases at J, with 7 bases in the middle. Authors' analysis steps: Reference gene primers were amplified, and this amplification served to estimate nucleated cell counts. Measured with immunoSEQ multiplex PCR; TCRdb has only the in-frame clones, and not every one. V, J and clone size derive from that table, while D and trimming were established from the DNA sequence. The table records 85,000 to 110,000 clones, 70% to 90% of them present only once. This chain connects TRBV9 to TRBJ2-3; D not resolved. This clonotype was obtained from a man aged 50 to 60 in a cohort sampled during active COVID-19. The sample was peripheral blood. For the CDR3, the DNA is TGTGCCAGCAGCGTAGATCAGTACACAGATACGCAGTATTTT. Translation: CASSVDQYTDTQYF.